This T cell receptor beta chain was sequenced in a study of cytomegalovirus exposure and HLA in healthy donors. Whole-study results and caveats: Cytomegalovirus status was reportedly diagnosed by the classifier with high specificity and sensitivity.

The CDR3 has 18 residues. Germline-derived CDR1 and CDR2 are ENHRY and SYGVKD. V lost 1 base, J lost 1 base, and 19 bases lay in between. Generated by immunoSEQ multiplex PCR, the TCRdb table keeps only in-frame clones and is missing some. The table has 150,000 or so clones, 85% to 90% seen once. Note on this clone: Its cognate antigen is unknown.

Sequencing was performed on PBMCs. The receptor comes from a woman aged 18-29 years in good health and CMV-seropositive. The chain links TRBV10-3 to TRBJ2-5; a possible D gene is TRBD1 (6 bases). CDR3: CAISEFRFRDIGQETQYF. The DNA of the CDR3 is TGTGCCATCAGTGAGTTTCGCTTCAGGGACATAGGCCAAGAGACCCAGTACTTC.